This T cell receptor beta chain appears in the sequencing data of a study of PD-L1 blockade in urothelial cancer. The time point is: pretreatment peripheral blood. This CDR3 contains 15 residues. CDR1 is MDHEN, CDR2 SYDVKM, per germline. V was pared by 4 bases and J by 10 bases, with 20 bases between. Method: immunoSEQ multiplex PCR; TCRdb's copy keeps in-frame clones and lacks some. The sample has about 81,000 clones; around four fifths are singletons. The sequence was obtained from a man in his forties with urothelial cancer. Sample: PBMCs, taken around atezolizumab (anti-PD-L1) treatment. This sequence joins TRBV28 and TRBJ2-1; D is possibly TRBD2 (5 bases). CDR3 DNA: TGTGCCAGCAGTTCCCCGCCCCTAGGGAGCGGAGAGCAGTTCTTC. Translation gives CASSSPPLGSGEQFF. The full variable domain, completed using reference TRBV28 and TRBJ2-1, is DVKVTQSSRYLVKRTGEKVFLECVQDMDHENMFWYRQDPGLGLRLIYFSYDVKMKEKGDIPEGYSVSREKKERFSLILESASTNQTSMYLCASSSPPLGSGEQFFGPGTRLTVL.